This TCR beta chain was obtained from a study of blood T cell repertoires in COVID-19. The germline V gene has CDR1 SGHNT and CDR2 YYREEE (reference sequence). CDR3 length equals 16 residues. The V and J ends lost 3 bases and 3 bases, in that order; junction bases with no gene match: 6. Produced via immunoSEQ multiplex PCR; TCRdb's table is partial and in-frame only. The sample includes about 410,000 clones, roughly 90% of them seen just once. The source is a woman in her 40s with COVID-19, enrolled during active disease. V usage is TRBV5-4 and J usage is TRBJ1-6; 7 positions agree with TRBD1. The sequenced sample consisted of peripheral blood. CDR3 sequence reads: CASSSAGTVYNSPLHF. The CDR3 DNA follows: TGTGCCAGCAGCTCGGCCGGGACAGTCTATAATTCACCCCTCCACTTT.